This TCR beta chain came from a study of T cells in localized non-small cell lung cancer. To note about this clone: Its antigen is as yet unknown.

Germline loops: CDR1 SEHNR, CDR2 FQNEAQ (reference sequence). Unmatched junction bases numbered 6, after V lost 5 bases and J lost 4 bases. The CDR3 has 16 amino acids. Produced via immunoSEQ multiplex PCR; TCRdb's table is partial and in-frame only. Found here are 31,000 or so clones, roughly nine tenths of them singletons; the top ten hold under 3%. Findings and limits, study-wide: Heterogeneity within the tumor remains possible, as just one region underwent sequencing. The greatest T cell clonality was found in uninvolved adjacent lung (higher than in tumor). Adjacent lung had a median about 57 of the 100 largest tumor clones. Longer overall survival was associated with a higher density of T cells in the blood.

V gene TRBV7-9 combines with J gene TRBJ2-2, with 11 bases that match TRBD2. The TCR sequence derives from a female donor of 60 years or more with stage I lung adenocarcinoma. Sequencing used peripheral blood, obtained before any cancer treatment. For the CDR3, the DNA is TGTGCCAGCAGCCCAATAGGGACTAGCGGCACCGGGGAGCTGTTTTTT. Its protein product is CASSPIGTSGTGELFF.